The clone carrying this TCR beta chain appeared a few times. Its antigen is as yet unknown. The cDNA had a unique molecular identifier and a template-switch universal primer site. MiXCR, run by TCRdb on the 5' RACE reads, gives a single entry per CDR3 protein. Here the sample spans 600,000 to 850,000 distinct CDR3 sequences, around a sixth being singletons. This entry is derived from a study of identical twins. Study-wide results and limits: Excess sharing between twins was weaker in beta out-of-frame sequences. Not following the same donors, the study drew its conclusions from cross-sectional statistical analysis. Insertion counts were lower in abundant cord blood beta clonotypes, a trend that memory repertoires did not show.

Looked up from germline, CDR1 is ENHRY and CDR2 is SYGVKD. CDR3 length: 15 residues. Trimming removed 8 bases from V and 5 bases from J; junction bases left unmatched: 13. These data also formed part of another study, on T cells expressing NK-cell markers.

The sequence was obtained from a young woman in good health. Input material: PBMCs. The chain carries TRBV10-3 and TRBJ2-7; 9 bases fit TRBD1. As DNA, the CDR3 is TGTGCCATCGGGAGACCGGGACAGGGCTACCACGAGCAGTACTTC. It specifies CAIGRPGQGYHEQYF.